The 7 T cell receptor beta chains below all came from one sample that was sequenced in a study of kidney transplant recipient with SARS-CoV-2 infection (dated by TCRdb to the early 2020s). Sequencing instrument: Illumina MiSeq. TCRdb reprocessing: public reads trimmed at Q25 with fastp, clones called with MiXCR, in-frame beta chains kept. One record per CDR3 amino acid sequence lists the most common genes and DNA. The sample contains about 240,000 distinct CDR3 sequences, more than 25% of them found a single time. Jointly, the top ten make up roughly 7% of the sample. The intended sense of this specimen's time point label: pre-pandemic baseline sample and day 111 after first positive SARS-CoV-2 test. The sample was a blood sample, taken at baseline and on day 111 from a kidney transplant recipient. These receptors were collected from a male patient between 25 and 40 years old who had COVID-19 and was a kidney transplant recipient. Donor T cells from the graft may be present among the T cells after a transplant.

Concerning this clonotype: A read error may be the cause here, since a much bigger clone is one base away. V usage is TRBV5-4 and J usage is TRBJ1-2; no reliable D call. The CDR3 is made up of 16 amino acids. From germline, CDR1 is SGHNT and CDR2 YYREEE (reference sequence). CDR3: CASSSVVPGKTYGYAF. The CDR3 DNA reads TGTGCCAGCAGCTCGGTCGTACCAGGAAAGACCTATGGCTACGCCTTC.

The V call is TRBV21-1, the J call TRBJ2-3. TRBV21-1 is designated a pseudogene. The CDR3 runs to 17 residues. This CDR3 is CAGSGGIATVMQDTQYF. CDR3 nucleotides: TGTGCCGGCAGCGGTGGCATAGCTACAGTCATGCAAGATACGCAGTATTTT.

There are a few counts of this clonotype. This chain joins TRBV7-2 and TRBJ2-5; 13 nucleotides match TRBD2. Looked up from germline, CDR1 is SGHTA and CDR2 is FQGNSA. Trimming at V came to 5 bases and at J to 1 base, leaving 13 bases not matched to a gene. This CDR3 region has 19 residues. CDR3 nucleotide sequence: TGTGCCAGCAGCCAGGCCCCACTACTAGCGGGAGGGCCCCAAGAGACCCAGTACTTC. Translated: CASSQAPLLAGGPQETQYF.

With regard to this clonotype: A read error may explain this, as a much larger clone is one base away. This chain links TRBV25-1 with TRBJ2-1; D call uncertain. The V end lost 4 bases, the J end lost 9 bases, and 19 bases lay between the germline ends. The CDR3 is made up of 15 amino acids. The germline CDR1 and CDR2 sequences are MGHDK and SYGVNS. This CDR3 reads CASSGQDGYGGEQFF. CDR3 DNA: TGTGCCAGCAGTGGGCAGGACGGCTATGGTGGTGAGCAGTTCTTC.

The rearrangement links TRBV5-1 to TRBJ2-3, with a tentative D call TRBD1 (5 bases). Trimming left V 4 bases short and J 5 bases short, with 20 bases between. Germline CDR1 reads SGHRS; CDR2 reads YFSETQ. The CDR3 loop spans 16 amino acids. The CDR3 loop is CASSPQTGLSLDTQYF. CDR3 nucleotide sequence: TGCGCCAGCAGCCCCCAAACAGGATTGAGTTTAGATACGCAGTATTTT.

Ten or more counts support this clonotype. The genes are TRBV28 and TRBJ1-2; unclear D gene. Germline CDR1 and CDR2: MDHEN and SYDVKM. CDR3 size: 15 residues. Trimming took off 4 bases at V and 4 bases at J, with 16 bases between the two ends. The CDR3 DNA reads TGTGCCAGCAGTTCCCCCCGGGGTCCTATCTATGGCTACACCTTC. This codes for CASSSPRGPIYGYTF.

In the case of this clonotype: One base away lies a much larger clone, so this may be a sequencing read error. V is TRBV20-1 and J is TRBJ2-7; TRBD1 agrees at 9 bases. The CDR3 sequence is 19 residues long. Germline trimming cut 2 bases from V and 2 bases from J; bases unmatched to any gene: 19. Germline CDR1 is DFQATT and CDR2 is SNEGSKA (reference sequence). CDR3: CSARNRYRGRWDATYEQYF. DNA of the CDR3: TGCAGTGCTAGAAATCGGTACAGGGGGCGCTGGGACGCAACCTACGAGCAGTACTTC.